The sequence of this T cell receptor (beta chain) was determined in a study of blood T cell repertoires in COVID-19. V lost 4 bases, J lost 3 bases, and 16 bases lay in between. The CDR3 contains 15 residues. CDR1 and CDR2 from the germline V gene are KGHSH and LQKENI. Ages ranged from about 18 to 100 years, with residence in more than 20 US areas. Using immunoSEQ multiplex PCR, the repertoire was profiled, and TCRdb retains in-frame clones only, with some absent. The table shows more than 350,000 clones, with around nine tenths occurring only once. This receptor was taken from a woman between 50 and 59 years old who had recovered from COVID-19. The chain carries TRBV18 and TRBJ2-7; TRBD2 is a possible D gene (6 bases). Sequenced material: PBMCs or T cells enriched from blood (not recorded which). The CDR3 DNA reads TGTGCCAGCTCACACCCTGGGGGGAAAGGCTACGAGCAGTACTTC. Its translation: CASSHPGGKGYEQYF.